These 22 T cell receptor beta chains were all obtained from the same sample, sequenced in a study of response to subunit inactivated influenza vaccine. TCRdb recomputed calls from the RT-PCR reads with MiXCR, one row per CDR3 protein. The sample yields 610,000 or so distinct CDR3 sequences, roughly 15% seen once. The sample consisted of PBMCs from blood, taken about 11 days after vaccination. All receptors come from a man aged 50 or older who received an inactivated influenza vaccine.

This clonotype was detected many times. The J gene is TRBJ1-1, the V gene TRBV5-1, with D unresolved. The CDR3 runs to 12 residues. V dropped 3 bases and J dropped 8 bases, with 11 bases sitting between them. Germline loops: CDR1 SGHRS, CDR2 YFSETQ. In DNA form, the CDR3 reads TGCGCCAGCAGCTGGGGTCTCGGGGAAGCTTTCTTT. Its translation is CASSWGLGEAFF.

The CDR3 bases are TGCAGTGTACCTCGGGGGCCCCTCGGCAATGAGCAGTTCTTC. This codes for CSVPRGPLGNEQFF. V is TRBV20-1 and J is TRBJ2-1; D could derive from TRBD1 or TRBD2 (6 bases each). The CDR3 sequence is 14 residues long. The V and J ends lost 7 bases and 6 bases respectively, with 19 bases between them. Germline values: CDR1 DFQATT, CDR2 SNEGSKA (reference sequence).

The V and J genes are TRBV24-1 and TRBJ2-1; 7 positions match TRBD2. The germline V gene has CDR1 KGHDR and CDR2 SFDVKD. The ends lost 3 bases at V and 0 bases at J; junction bases unmatched: 4. This CDR3 has 16 amino acids. CDR3 amino acids: CATSDASGYSYNEQFF. The DNA of the CDR3 is TGTGCCACCAGTGATGCTAGCGGATACTCCTACAATGAGCAGTTCTTC.

This clonotype was seen more than once but under ten times. The gene calls are TRBV4-1 and TRBJ2-5; 7 bases match TRBD2. The J segment lost 3 bases and the V segment lost 0 bases, leaving 7 bases of the junction unmatched. Germline V gene data show CDR1 as MGHRA and CDR2 as YSYEKL. The CDR3 consists of 16 residues. CDR3 sequence (DNA): TGCGCCAGCAGCCAAGATCGCTCACTAGCGAAAGAGACCCAGTACTTC. This codes for CASSQDRSLAKETQYF.

The rearrangement links TRBV6-5 to TRBJ2-1; 9 bases align to TRBD2. V was pared by 4 bases and J by 6 bases, with 7 bases of the junction left unmatched. The CDR3 extends over 15 amino acids. Germline V CDR1 and CDR2: MNHEY, SVGAGI. The CDR3 DNA reads TGTGCCAGCAGTTTTAGCGGGAGCATGTTCAATGAGCAGTTCTTC. It is translated as CASSFSGSMFNEQFF.

The chain is built from TRBV3-1 and TRBJ2-3; 10 nucleotides match TRBD2. The germline V gene encodes CDR1 LGHDT and CDR2 YNNKEL (reference sequence). This CDR3 has 19 amino acids. V shed 1 base, J shed 4 bases, and the junction held 14 bases outside the gene matches. The CDR3 DNA sequence: TGTGCCAGCAGCCAAGTATTTGTCCCTAGCGGGAGTTACGCAGATACGCAGTATTTT. Translated, it gives CASSQVFVPSGSYADTQYF.

In this sample, this clonotype turned up a few times. The chain links TRBV7-7 to TRBJ2-2, with D possibly called TRBD1 or TRBD2 (6 bases each). The CDR3 totals 17 residues. From germline, CDR1 is SSHAT and CDR2 FNYEAQ (reference sequence). V lost 2 bases and J lost 7, with 20 bases in between. The CDR3 loop reads CASSLTFARGRNGELFF. The DNA of the CDR3 is TGTGCCAGCAGCTTAACTTTCGCCCGGGGGCGAAACGGGGAGCTGTTTTTT.

This clonotype showed up just a few times. This sequence joins TRBV5-1 and TRBJ2-3; unclear D gene. The germline gives CDR1 SGHRS, CDR2 YFSETQ. Trimming took 2 bases from V and 3 from J, leaving 10 bases between them. The CDR3 consists of 14 residues. The CDR3 loop reads CASSLSGWTDTQYF. The CDR3 nucleotides read TGCGCCAGCAGCTTATCCGGGTGGACAGATACGCAGTATTTT.

J is TRBJ2-3 and V is TRBV11-2; perhaps TRBD2 as D (6 bases). This CDR3 is built from 15 residues. Germline V gene sequence: CDR1 SGHAT, CDR2 FQNNGV. V shed 5 bases and J shed 14 bases, with 26 bases lying between them. The CDR3 coding sequence is TGTGCCAGCAGCGGCCGCGTTGGGACTCCTCGGGGCCTGTATTTT. Its protein is CASSGRVGTPRGLYF.

The gene calls are TRBV9 and TRBJ2-2; 10 bases are a match to TRBD1. CDR1 and CDR2 (germline): SGDLS, YYNGEE. The CDR3 runs to 14 residues. Trimming removed 7 bases from V and 7 bases from J; junction bases left unmatched: 7. CDR3 residues: CASDRQGAHGELFF. The CDR3, as DNA: TGTGCCAGCGATCGACAGGGGGCTCACGGGGAGCTGTTTTTT.

In its sample, this clonotype was seen many times. This chain connects TRBV20-1 to TRBJ2-4; 7 nucleotides align to TRBD1. Trimming cost V 5 bases and J 1 base; bases outside gene matches: 11. CDR1 and CDR2 (germline): DFQATT, SNEGSKA (reference sequence). CDR3 length equals 16 residues. This CDR3 is CSADRAAMVAKNIQYF. The CDR3 nucleotides are TGCAGTGCTGACAGGGCAGCTATGGTGGCCAAAAACATTCAGTACTTC.

The genes are TRBV6-2 or TRBV6-3 and TRBJ1-2; D is unresolved. This CDR3 region has 13 residues. Germline values: CDR1 MNHEY, CDR2 SVGEGT. V was cut by 5 bases and J by 2 bases, with 9 bases left in between. CDR3 amino acids: CASSMRPNYGYTF. In nucleotides, the CDR3 is TGTGCCAGCAGTATGAGGCCCAACTATGGCTACACCTTC.

This chain joins TRBV5-1 and TRBJ1-1, with a possible D match to TRBD1 (5 bases). Looked up from germline, CDR1 is SGHRS and CDR2 is YFSETQ. The V end was cut by 4 bases, the J end by 4 bases, with 11 bases between. The CDR3 spans 13 residues. This CDR3 is CASSPDSFTEAFF. CDR3 in DNA: TGCGCCAGCAGCCCAGACAGTTTCACTGAAGCTTTCTTT.

This clonotype has only a few counts. This sequence joins TRBV7-9 and TRBJ1-1; no definite D call. Germline V CDR1 and CDR2: SEHNR, FQNEAQ (reference sequence). CDR3 size: 15 residues. Trimming cost V 5 bases and J 2 bases, with 15 bases left between them. This chain's CDR3 is CASSPTPVINTEAFF. For the CDR3, the DNA is TGTGCCAGCAGCCCCACGCCGGTTATTAACACTGAAGCTTTCTTT.

At least ten counts were recorded for this clonotype. A single base separates this from a much larger clone, so it may be a read error. The chain joins TRBV11-2 to TRBJ1-1; TRBD1 might be the D (5 bases). Germline CDR1 and CDR2: SGHAT and FQNNGV. The CDR3 has 13 amino acids. Trimming shortened V by 5 bases and J by 1 base, and 8 bases separated the two germline ends. DNA of the CDR3: TGTGCCAGCAGCATCACAGGGAACACTGAAGCTTTCTTT. This sequence encodes CASSITGNTEAFF. Based on the CDR3 plus reference TRBV11-2 and TRBJ1-1, the full variable domain is EAGVAQSPRYKIIEKRQSVAFWCNPISGHATLYWYQQILGQGPKLLIQFQNNGVVDDSQLPKDRFSAERLKGVDSTLKIQPAKLEDSAVYLCASSITGNTEAFFGQGTRLTVV.

This clonotype occurred a few times. The chain joins TRBV7-9 to TRBJ1-1; D might be TRBD1 (6 bases). Trimming stripped 5 bases from V and 6 bases from J, with 13 bases between. CDR3 size: 13 residues. The germline CDR1 and CDR2 sequences are SEHNR and FQNEAQ (reference sequence). The chain's CDR3 is CASSTNRVSEAFF. The CDR3 nucleotides are TGTGCCAGCAGCACTAACAGGGTTTCTGAAGCTTTCTTT.

This clonotype has at least ten counts. The chain links TRBV9 to TRBJ2-1, with 12 bases lining up with TRBD2. V shed 0 bases, J shed 7 bases, and the junction held 5 bases outside the gene matches. In germline, CDR1 is SGDLS, CDR2 YYNGEE. The CDR3 is made up of 16 amino acids. CDR3 DNA: TGTGCCAGCAGCGTAGAACTAGCGGGAGGTTGGAATGAGCAGTTCTTC. This translates into CASSVELAGGWNEQFF.

In this sample, this clonotype turned up a few times. The gene calls are TRBV2 and TRBJ2-2; D may be TRBD1 (6 bases). Trimming cost V 7 bases and J 1 base, with 10 bases left between them. CDR1 is SNHLY and CDR2 is FYNNEI in the germline V gene. This CDR3 comprises 14 residues. The chain's CDR3 is CASKEQGNTGELFF. CDR3 DNA sequence: TGTGCCAGCAAGGAACAGGGGAACACCGGGGAGCTGTTTTTT.

This clonotype came up a few times. The chain's CDR3 is CASSFQPFDALDYGYTF. The CDR3 DNA follows: TGCGCCAGCAGCTTTCAGCCCTTCGATGCCCTTGACTATGGCTACACCTTC. The rearrangement uses TRBV5-1 and TRBJ1-2; D is ambiguous. Trimming left V 2 bases short and J 3 bases short, with 20 bases between. Germline V gene sequence: CDR1 SGHRS, CDR2 YFSETQ. The CDR3 is made up of 17 amino acids.

V is TRBV5-1 and J is TRBJ2-5, with TRBD1 matching over 10 bases. The CDR3 sequence is 15 residues long. The junction had 6 bases not matched to a gene; V was cut back by 4 bases and J by 3 bases. Germline V lookup: CDR1 SGHRS, CDR2 YFSETQ. CDR3 DNA sequence: TGCGCCAGCAGCCACATGGGGACAGGGGAAGAGACCCAGTACTTC. Translated, it gives CASSHMGTGEETQYF.

A few counts support this clonotype. This sequence joins TRBV12-3 or TRBV12-4 and TRBJ2-2; 7 bases map to TRBD1. V dropped 5 bases and J dropped 3; count of bases not matched to a gene: 9. The CDR3 covers 16 residues. The CDR3, as DNA: TGTGCCAGCAGTCCAGGACAGGCGGTTGACACCGGGGAGCTGTTTTTT. Protein product: CASSPGQAVDTGELFF.

The chain employs TRBV5-1 and TRBJ1-1; no clear D gene. The CDR3 spans 16 residues. V was shortened by 1 base and J by 3 bases, with 16 bases between the two germline ends. Germline loops: CDR1 SGHRS, CDR2 YFSETQ. The CDR3 sequence is CASSLTAPPGDTEAFF. CDR3 sequence (DNA): TGCGCCAGCAGCTTGACCGCCCCTCCCGGGGACACTGAAGCTTTCTTT.